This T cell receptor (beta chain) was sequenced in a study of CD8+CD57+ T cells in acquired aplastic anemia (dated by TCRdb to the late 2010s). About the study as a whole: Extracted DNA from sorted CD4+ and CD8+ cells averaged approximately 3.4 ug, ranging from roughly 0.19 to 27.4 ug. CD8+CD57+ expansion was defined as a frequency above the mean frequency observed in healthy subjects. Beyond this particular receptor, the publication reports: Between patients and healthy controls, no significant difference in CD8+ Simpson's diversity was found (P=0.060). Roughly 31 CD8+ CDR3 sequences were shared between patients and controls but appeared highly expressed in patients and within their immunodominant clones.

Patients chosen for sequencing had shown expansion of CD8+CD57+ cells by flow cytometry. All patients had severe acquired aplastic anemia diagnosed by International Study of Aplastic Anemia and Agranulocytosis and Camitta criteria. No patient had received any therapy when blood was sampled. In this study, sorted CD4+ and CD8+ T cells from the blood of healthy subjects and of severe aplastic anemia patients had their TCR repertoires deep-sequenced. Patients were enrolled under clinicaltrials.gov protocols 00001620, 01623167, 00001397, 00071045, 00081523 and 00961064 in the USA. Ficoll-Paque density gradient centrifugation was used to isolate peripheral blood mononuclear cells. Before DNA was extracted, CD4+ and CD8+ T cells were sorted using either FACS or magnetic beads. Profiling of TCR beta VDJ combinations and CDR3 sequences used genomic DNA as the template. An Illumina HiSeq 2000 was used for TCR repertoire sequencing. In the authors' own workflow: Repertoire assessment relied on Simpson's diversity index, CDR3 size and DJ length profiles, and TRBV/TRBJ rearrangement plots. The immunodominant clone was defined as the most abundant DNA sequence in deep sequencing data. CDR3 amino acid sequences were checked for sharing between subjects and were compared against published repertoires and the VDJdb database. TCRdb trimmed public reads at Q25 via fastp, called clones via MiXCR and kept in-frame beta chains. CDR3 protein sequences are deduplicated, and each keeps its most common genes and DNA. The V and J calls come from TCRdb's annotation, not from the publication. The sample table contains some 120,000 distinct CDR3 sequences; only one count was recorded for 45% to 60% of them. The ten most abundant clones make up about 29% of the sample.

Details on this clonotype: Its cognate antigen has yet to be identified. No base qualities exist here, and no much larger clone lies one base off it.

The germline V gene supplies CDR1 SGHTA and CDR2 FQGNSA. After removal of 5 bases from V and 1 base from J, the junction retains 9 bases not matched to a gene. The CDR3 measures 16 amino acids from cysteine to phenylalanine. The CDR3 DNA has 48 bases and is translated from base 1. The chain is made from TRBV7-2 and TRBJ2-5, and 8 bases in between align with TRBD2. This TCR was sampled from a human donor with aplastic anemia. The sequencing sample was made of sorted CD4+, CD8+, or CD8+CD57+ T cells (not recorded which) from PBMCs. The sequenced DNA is TGTGCCAGCAGCCCGTACGGGGGGGAGGTCCAAGAGACCCAGTACTTC. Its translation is CASSPYGGEVQETQYF.